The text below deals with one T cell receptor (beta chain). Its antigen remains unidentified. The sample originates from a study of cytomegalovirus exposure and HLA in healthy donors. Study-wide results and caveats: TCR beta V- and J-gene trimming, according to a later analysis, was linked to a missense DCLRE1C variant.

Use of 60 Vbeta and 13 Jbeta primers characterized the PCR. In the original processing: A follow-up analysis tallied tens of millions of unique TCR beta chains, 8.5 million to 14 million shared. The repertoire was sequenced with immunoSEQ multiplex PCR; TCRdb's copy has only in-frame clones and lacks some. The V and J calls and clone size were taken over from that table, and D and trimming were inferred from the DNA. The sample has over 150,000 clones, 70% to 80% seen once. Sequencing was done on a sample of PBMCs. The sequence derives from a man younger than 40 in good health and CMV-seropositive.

CDR3 sequence (DNA): TGTGCCAGCAGCGTAGTTCAGGGCACGCAGTATTTT. This codes for CASSVVQGTQYF. This chain uses TRBV9 with TRBJ2-3; tentatively, D is TRBD1 (5 bases). The CDR3 contains 12 residues. Germline V lookup: CDR1 SGDLS, CDR2 YYNGEE. The ends were cut back, 0 bases at V and 9 bases at J, with 8 bases in the middle.